This T cell receptor beta chain was retrieved from a study of T cells in localized non-small cell lung cancer. Notes on the study in general: Overall survival was longer when the density of T cells in the blood was higher. Adjacent uninvolved lung had the highest clonality, suggesting focused antigen responses.

The protocol was immunoSEQ multiplex PCR, while the TCRdb copy is restricted to in-frame clones and leaves out a portion. The table lists about 45,000 clones, 81% of them singletons, with roughly a sixth in the top ten. In regard to this clone: Its antigen remains unidentified.

Trimming removed 4 bases from V and 5 bases from J; junction bases left unmatched: 14. Germline loops: CDR1 MGHRA, CDR2 YSYEKL. The CDR3 runs 18 residues. The sequenced sample was peripheral blood mononuclear cells, obtained before any cancer treatment. The chain is built from TRBV4-1 and TRBJ2-2; 9 nucleotides line up with TRBD1. This sequence was found in a man aged 40-75 years with stage III lung adenocarcinoma. Here the CDR3 DNA reads TGCGCCAGCAGCCTTCGAGGGGAGGGACAGGGATGGACCGGGGAGCTGTTTTTT. This encodes CASSLRGEGQGWTGELFF.